Below are 28 T cell receptor beta chains sequenced from a single sample in a study of siplizumab effects on memory and regulatory T cells. Data came from immunoSEQ multiplex PCR; TCRdb stores just in-frame clones and leaves some out. Altogether about 97,000 clones are present, roughly 90% being singletons, with the ten largest covering about 1.1%. Sequenced material: CD4+ T cells sorted from blood. The receptors originated from a human donor in good health.

V is TRBV7-9 and J is TRBJ2-5; 9 bases map to TRBD1. This CDR3 contains 16 residues. Trimming cost V 2 bases and J 5 bases; bases outside gene matches: 9. Per the germline V gene, CDR1 is SEHNR and CDR2 is FQNEAQ (reference sequence). The CDR3 region is CASSLYRGLPQETQYF. CDR3 coding DNA: TGTGCCAGCAGCTTATACAGGGGGCTTCCTCAGGAGACCCAGTACTTC.

The V gene is TRBV7-9, the J gene TRBJ1-5; D gene unclear. The V gene lost 5 bases and the J gene lost 0 bases, with 11 bases spanning the gap. Germline V lookup: CDR1 SEHNR, CDR2 FQNEAQ (reference sequence). The length of the CDR3 is 15 residues. CDR3 sequence: CASSPAGYSNQPQHF. As DNA, the CDR3 is TGTGCCAGCAGCCCTGCGGGGTATAGCAATCAGCCCCAGCATTTT. Using reference TRBV7-9 and TRBJ1-5 for the parts outside the CDR3, the full variable domain is DTGVSQNPRHKITKRGQNVTFRCDPISEHNRLYWYRQTLGQGPEFLTYFQNEAQLEKSRLLSDRFSAERPKGSFSTLEIQRTEQGDSAMYLCASSPAGYSNQPQHFGDGTRLSIL.

The chain combines TRBV30 with TRBJ1-4, with D perhaps matching TRBD1 (6 bases). The CDR3 contains 13 residues. V was clipped by 8 bases and J by 6 bases, with 16 bases between them. Germline CDR1 reads GTSNPN; CDR2 reads SVGIG (reference sequence). In nucleotides, the CDR3 is TGTGCCCGTAAGGGGGGGCAGGATGAAAAACTGTTTTTT. It is translated as CARKGGQDEKLFF.

This clone showed up just once. The rearrangement uses TRBV28 and TRBJ1-5; the match to TRBD1 covers 9 bases. CDR3 length: 16 amino acids. V trimming: 6 bases; J trimming: 6 bases; junction bases outside the gene matches: 12. CDR1 and CDR2 (germline): MDHEN, SYDVKM. DNA of the CDR3: TGTGCCAGCAGGGCACAGGGGGCGCGACAGCGTCAGCCCCAGCATTTT. This encodes CASRAQGARQRQPQHF.

The chain carries TRBV2 and TRBJ1-5; 10 bases align to TRBD1. Germline loops: CDR1 SNHLY, CDR2 FYNNEI. The CDR3 sequence is 14 residues long. J was trimmed by 4 bases and V by 6 bases; bases with no gene match: 3. The CDR3: CASRGTGENQPQHF. In nucleotides, the CDR3 is TGTGCCAGCAGGGGGACAGGGGAAAATCAGCCCCAGCATTTT. Based on the CDR3 plus reference TRBV2 and TRBJ1-5, the full variable domain is EPEVTQTPSHQVTQMGQEVILRCVPISNHLYFYWYRQILGQKVEFLVSFYNNEISEKSEIFDDQFSVERPDGSNFTLKIRSTKLEDSAMYFCASRGTGENQPQHFGDGTRLSIL.

V and J are TRBV7-9 and TRBJ2-3; D remains unclear. CDR3 length equals 11 residues. Germline CDR1 SEHNR, CDR2 FQNEAQ (reference sequence). V lost 2 bases, J lost 6 bases, and 3 bases lay in between. CDR3: CASSLKDTQYF. The CDR3 DNA sequence: TGTGCCAGCAGCTTAAAGGATACGCAGTATTTT.

The chain employs TRBV9 and TRBJ2-1, with 16 bases identical to TRBD2. J lost 7 bases, V lost 4 bases, and 5 bases had no gene match. The CDR3 totals 16 residues. Per germline, CDR1 SGDLS and CDR2 YYNGEE. This chain's CDR3 is CASSSGLAGGSNEQFF. CDR3 nucleotides: TGTGCCAGCAGCTCGGGACTAGCGGGAGGGAGTAATGAGCAGTTCTTC.

The chain is built from TRBV5-1 and TRBJ2-1; D remains ambiguous. The CDR3 runs 11 residues. Germline V gene data show CDR1 as SGHRS and CDR2 as YFSETQ. The V end lost 0 bases, the J end lost 5 bases, and 0 bases lay between the germline ends. The CDR3 reads CASSLDNEQFF. The DNA for the CDR3 is TGCGCCAGCAGCTTGGACAATGAGCAGTTCTTC.

Here the CDR3 DNA reads TGTGCCAGCAACAAGGAGAGGAATCAGCCCCAGCATTTT. Protein product: CASNKERNQPQHF. This chain links TRBV6-6 with TRBJ1-5; D is unclear. Deletions cut 7 bases from V and 4 bases from J, with 11 bases between. The CDR3 is 13 amino acids. In germline, CDR1 is MNHNY, CDR2 SVGAGI (reference sequence).

The rearrangement joins TRBV6-5 to TRBJ2-7; no reliable D call. The CDR3 extends over 13 amino acids. Per the germline V gene, CDR1 is MNHEY and CDR2 is SVGAGI. V lost 7 bases and J lost 2, with 12 bases in between. The CDR3 DNA reads as TGTGCCAGCAAAGGTGGCAGAGCCTACGAGCAGTACTTC. It yields the protein CASKGGRAYEQYF.

The chain links TRBV6-6 to TRBJ2-3; TRBD2 matches 9 bases. This CDR3 has 14 residues. J lost 2 bases, V lost 5 bases, and 2 bases had no gene match. CDR1 MNHNY and CDR2 SVGAGI come from the germline V gene (reference sequence). The CDR3 region is CASSLAGNTDTQYF. The CDR3 DNA is TGTGCCAGCAGTCTAGCGGGGAACACAGATACGCAGTATTTT.

The chain couples TRBV5-8 to TRBJ1-5; TRBD1 is a possible D gene (5 bases). The CDR3 loop spans 17 amino acids. Between the trimmed V and J ends, which lost 3 bases and 1 base, there was a span of 17 bases. CDR1 is SGHTS and CDR2 is YDEGEE in the germline V gene. CDR3 sequence (DNA): TGTGCCAGCAGCTCGTCAAGGGCGGGGGTCAGCAATCAGCCCCAGCATTTT. Translating it yields CASSSSRAGVSNQPQHF.

The chain has TRBV7-3 and TRBJ2-7, with 8 bases lining up with TRBD2. The trim removed 5 bases at V and 3 bases at J, leaving 9 bases unmatched. Germline V gene lookup returns CDR1 SGHTA and CDR2 FQGTGA. The CDR3 has 15 residues. In DNA form, the CDR3 reads TGTGCCAGCAGCCCGGGAGGGGCTAAGGTCTACGAGCAGTACTTC. Amino acids: CASSPGGAKVYEQYF. The full variable domain, in which reference TRBV7-3 and TRBJ2-7 provide the parts outside the CDR3, is GAGVSQTPSNKVTEKGKYVELRCDPISGHTALYWYRQSLGQGPEFLIYFQGTGAADDSGLPNDRFFAVRPEGSVSTLKIQRTERGDSAVYLCASSPGGAKVYEQYFGPGTRLTVT.

The V gene is TRBV30, the J gene TRBJ2-7, with 8 bases fitting TRBD2. Germline loops: CDR1 GTSNPN, CDR2 SVGIG (reference sequence). The CDR3 extends over 13 amino acids. Trimming took 4 bases from V and 1 from J; bases not matched to a gene: 3. Here the CDR3 reads CAWTSGGSYEQYF. The DNA of the CDR3 is TGTGCCTGGACCTCGGGAGGGTCCTACGAGCAGTACTTC.

The V call is TRBV6-1, the J call TRBJ2-5, with D possibly matching TRBD1 (5 bases). This CDR3 spans 14 amino acids. Trimming pared 6 bases from V and 5 bases from J, leaving 16 bases between. CDR1 is MNHNS, CDR2 SASEGT, per germline. CDR3 sequence reads: CASRPIQGSETQYF. In DNA, the CDR3 is TGTGCCAGCAGGCCTATTCAGGGCAGTGAGACCCAGTACTTC.

The rearrangement uses TRBV28 and TRBJ2-4; D gene uncertain. This CDR3 comprises 15 residues. Germline V lookup: CDR1 MDHEN, CDR2 SYDVKM. V gave up 5 bases and J gave up 0 bases, with 11 bases separating them. The CDR3 region has the DNA TGTGCCAGCAGTCGCTTAGAGGAAGCCAAAAACATTCAGTACTTC. The encoded protein is CASSRLEEAKNIQYF.

This chain connects TRBV27 to TRBJ2-1; TRBD2 matches at 12 bases. Trimming at V came to 6 bases and at J to 7 bases, leaving 10 bases not matched to a gene. The germline V gene encodes CDR1 MNHEY and CDR2 SMNVEV (reference sequence). The CDR3 loop spans 16 amino acids. DNA for the CDR3: TGTGCCAGCAGCCCCCAACTAGCGGGAGGTATGAATGAGCAGTTCTTC. Amino acid sequence: CASSPQLAGGMNEQFF.

V gene TRBV6-5 combines with J gene TRBJ2-2, with D unresolved. In germline, CDR1 is MNHEY, CDR2 SVGAGI. CDR3 length: 14 residues. The ends were cut back, 2 bases at V and 5 bases at J, with 9 bases in the middle. The CDR3 protein is CASSYPSRTGELFF. The DNA of the CDR3 is TGTGCCAGCAGTTACCCCTCTAGGACCGGGGAGCTGTTTTTT.

This sequence joins TRBV7-8 and TRBJ2-7, with D perhaps TRBD1 (5 bases). This CDR3 is built from 15 residues. The germline V gene encodes CDR1 SGHVS and CDR2 FQNEAQ. Between the trimmed V and J ends, which lost 5 bases and 6 bases, there was a span of 20 bases. The CDR3 coding sequence is TGTGCCAGCAGCCATCACCGGCAGGGTGAGAGCGAGCAGTACTTC. Protein sequence: CASSHHRQGESEQYF. Filled out from reference TRBV7-8 and TRBJ2-7, the complete variable domain reads GAGVSQSPRYKVAKRGQDVALRCDPISGHVSLFWYQQALGQGPEFLTYFQNEAQLDKSGLPSDRFFAERPEGSVSTLKIQRTQQEDSAVYLCASSHHRQGESEQYFGPGTRLTVT.

The gene calls are TRBV19 and TRBJ2-2, with 9 bases aligning to TRBD2. Germline CDR1 LNHDA, CDR2 SQIVND (reference sequence). J gave up 3 bases and V 4 bases, and 6 bases lay outside the gene matches. The length of the CDR3 is 16 residues. CDR3 protein: CASSNIAGDYTGELFF. The CDR3 bases are TGTGCCAGTAGTAATATAGCGGGAGATTACACCGGGGAGCTGTTTTTT.

The chain has TRBV27 and TRBJ2-1; possibly TRBD1 for D (6 bases). The CDR3 length is 14 residues. V was clipped by 2 bases and J by 5 bases, with 10 bases between them. In germline, CDR1 is MNHEY, CDR2 SMNVEV (reference sequence). In DNA form, the CDR3 reads TGTGCCAGCAGTTTACTCGGACAGAACAATGAGCAGTTCTTC. Residues: CASSLLGQNNEQFF.

V is TRBV7-8 and J is TRBJ2-4; no definite D call. CDR1 and CDR2 (germline): SGHVS, FQNEAQ. The CDR3 has 14 amino acids. V lost 2 bases, J lost 8 bases, and 13 bases lay in between. The CDR3 DNA reads TGTGCCAGCAGCTTAAGGGTCGAATTAGACATTCAGTACTTC. It specifies CASSLRVELDIQYF.

The rearrangement joins TRBV18 to TRBJ2-1, with D perhaps matching TRBD2 (6 bases). The V gene lost 4 bases and the J gene lost 6 bases, with 13 bases spanning the gap. This CDR3 spans 14 amino acids. CDR1 and CDR2 (germline): KGHSH, LQKENI. CDR3 protein: CASSRGTAPNEQFF. CDR3 DNA sequence: TGTGCCAGCTCACGAGGGACTGCACCCAATGAGCAGTTCTTC.

The rearrangement joins TRBV10-2 to TRBJ1-5; no reliable D call. This CDR3 has 13 amino acids. Germline CDR1 is WSHSY and CDR2 is SAAADI. Trimming cost V 6 bases and J 4 bases, with 10 bases left between them. The CDR3 coding sequence is TGCGCCAGCAGGGCAGGAAAGAATCAGCCCCAGCATTTT. Encoded protein: CASRAGKNQPQHF.

This chain joins TRBV18 and TRBJ1-4, with TRBD1 identical over 12 bases. V dropped 1 base and J dropped 3; count of bases not matched to a gene: 3. The CDR3 spans 17 residues. The germline gives CDR1 KGHSH, CDR2 LQKENI. The CDR3 DNA is TGTGCCAGCTCACCACGGGACAGGGGGCTTTCTAATGAAAAACTGTTTTTT. Translated, it gives CASSPRDRGLSNEKLFF.

This clone was seen once. The chain recombines TRBV5-4 with TRBJ1-2, with D possibly matching TRBD1 (6 bases). The V gene lost 4 bases and the J gene lost 8 bases, with 21 bases spanning the gap. The germline CDR1 and CDR2 sequences are SGHNT and YYREEE (reference sequence). The CDR3 has 15 residues. CDR3 coding DNA: TGTGCCAGCAGCCTGGACAGCCTTACTTATCCCGGCTACACCTTC. It yields the protein CASSLDSLTYPGYTF.

This chain connects TRBV4-1 to TRBJ2-7, with TRBD2 matching 7 bases. Losses at the gene ends were 1 base for V and 6 bases for J; bases not matched to a gene: 3. The CDR3 sequence is 13 residues long. Germline assignment: CDR1 MGHRA and CDR2 YSYEKL. DNA for the CDR3: TGCGCCAGCAGCCAAGTTCCTAGCGGCGAGCAGTACTTC. It yields the protein CASSQVPSGEQYF.

The chain combines TRBV9 with TRBJ2-1; 14 bases line up with TRBD2. There are 17 residues in the CDR3. The V gene end was trimmed by 4 bases and the J gene end by 7 bases; junction bases not matched to a gene: 10. Per the germline V gene, CDR1 is SGDLS and CDR2 is YYNGEE. The chain's CDR3 is CASSPRSGTSGRNEQFF. CDR3 in DNA: TGTGCCAGCAGCCCGAGATCCGGGACTAGCGGGAGAAATGAGCAGTTCTTC.